This T cell receptor (beta chain) was sequenced for a study of T-cell reconstitution after alpha-beta-depleted transplantation in children. The V and J ends lost 4 bases and 0 bases respectively, with 12 bases between them. CDR1 is MDHEN, CDR2 SYDVKM, per germline. The CDR3 extends over 15 amino acids. This clonotype was recorded at least ten times. Preparing the TCRbeta library involved the use of unique molecular identifiers. TCRdb reanalysed the PCR reads using MiXCR and keeps one entry per CDR3 protein. This table holds approximately 91,000 distinct CDR3 sequences, roughly 7.7% found once. This chain uses TRBV28 with TRBJ1-2, with D tentatively TRBD1 (6 bases). The sample here was PBMCs from the stem cell graft donor, taken from the stem cell graft. This clonotype was obtained from a human donor who donated a stem cell graft to a child with congenital amegakaryocytic thrombocytopenia. Here the CDR3 DNA reads TGTGCCAGCAGTTCGGACAGACCCTCTAACTATGGCTACACCTTC. Amino acids: CASSSDRPSNYGYTF.